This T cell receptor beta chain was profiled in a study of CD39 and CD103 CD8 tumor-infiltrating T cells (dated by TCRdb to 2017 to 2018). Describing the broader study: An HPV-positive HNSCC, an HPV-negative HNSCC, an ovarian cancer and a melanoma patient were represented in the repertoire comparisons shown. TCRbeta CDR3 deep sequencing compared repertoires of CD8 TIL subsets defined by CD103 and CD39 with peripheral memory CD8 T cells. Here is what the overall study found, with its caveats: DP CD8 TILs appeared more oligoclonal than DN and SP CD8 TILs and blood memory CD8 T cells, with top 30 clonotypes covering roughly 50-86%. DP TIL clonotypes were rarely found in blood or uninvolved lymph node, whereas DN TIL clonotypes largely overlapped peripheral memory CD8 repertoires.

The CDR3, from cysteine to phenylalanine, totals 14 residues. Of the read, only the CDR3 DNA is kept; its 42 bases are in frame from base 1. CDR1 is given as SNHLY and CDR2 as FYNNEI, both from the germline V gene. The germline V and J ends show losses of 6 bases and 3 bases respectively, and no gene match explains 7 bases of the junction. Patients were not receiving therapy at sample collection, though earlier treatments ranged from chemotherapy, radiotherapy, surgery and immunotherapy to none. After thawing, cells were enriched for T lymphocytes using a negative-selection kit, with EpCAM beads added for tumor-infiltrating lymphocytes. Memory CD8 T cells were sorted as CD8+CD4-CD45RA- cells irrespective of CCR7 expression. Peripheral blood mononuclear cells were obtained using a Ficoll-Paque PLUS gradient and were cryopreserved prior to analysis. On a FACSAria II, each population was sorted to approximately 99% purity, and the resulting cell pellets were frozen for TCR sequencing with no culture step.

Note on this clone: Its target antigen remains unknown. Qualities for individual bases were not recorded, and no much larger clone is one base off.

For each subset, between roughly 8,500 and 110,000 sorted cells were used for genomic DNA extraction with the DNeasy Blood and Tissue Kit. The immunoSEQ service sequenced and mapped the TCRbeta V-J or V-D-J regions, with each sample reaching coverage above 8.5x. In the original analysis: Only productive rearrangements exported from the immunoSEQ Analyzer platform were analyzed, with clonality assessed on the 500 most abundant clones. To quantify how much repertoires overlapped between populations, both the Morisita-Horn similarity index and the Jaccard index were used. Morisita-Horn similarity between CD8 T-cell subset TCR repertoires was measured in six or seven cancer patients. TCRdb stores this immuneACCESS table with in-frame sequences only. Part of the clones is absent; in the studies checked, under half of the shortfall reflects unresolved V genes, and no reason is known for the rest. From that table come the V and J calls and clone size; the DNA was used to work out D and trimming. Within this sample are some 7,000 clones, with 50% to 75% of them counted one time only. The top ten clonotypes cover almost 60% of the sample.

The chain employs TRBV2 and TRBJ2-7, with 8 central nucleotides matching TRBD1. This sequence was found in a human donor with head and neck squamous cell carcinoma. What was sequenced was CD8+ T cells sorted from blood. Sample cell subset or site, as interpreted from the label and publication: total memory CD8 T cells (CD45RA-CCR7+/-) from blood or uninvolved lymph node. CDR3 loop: CASRQGGEDYEQYF. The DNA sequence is TGTGCCAGCAGACAGGGGGGCGAGGACTACGAGCAGTACTTC.